The following is a T cell receptor (beta chain) sequence with its context. The RNA, about 0.5 to 1 ug, was put through reverse transcription using random hexamers. Across 54 Vbeta and 13 Jbeta, immunoSEQ multiplex PCR amplified TCR beta CDR3. TCRdb called the immunoSEQ multiplex PCR reads again in MiXCR, with one record for every CDR3 protein. The sample has almost 450,000 distinct CDR3 sequences; 75% to 90% are singletons. This sample was taken from a study of CD8 T cells in Susac syndrome. J was trimmed by 6 bases and V by 0 bases; bases with no gene match: 0. The CDR3 has 15 amino acids. Germline CDR1 is SNHLY and CDR2 is FYNNEI. Sequencing of TCR beta, carried out with a high-throughput approach, was applied to CD8+ and CD4+ T cells from the blood. Both CD4+ and CD8+ T cells were negatively isolated, and TEMRA cells underwent FACS enrichment.

The TCR originated in a human donor with multiple sclerosis. The chain couples TRBV2 to TRBJ2-2, with 11 bases matching TRBD2. Sequenced sample: CD8+ T cells from PBMCs. CDR3 sequence reads: CASSEALAGAGELFF. The CDR3 nucleotides are TGTGCCAGCAGTGAAGCACTAGCGGGAGCCGGGGAGCTGTTTTTT.